This T cell receptor beta chain emerged from a study of blood T cell repertoires in COVID-19 (dated by TCRdb to 2020 to 2022). In the study overall: Samples covering the acute and convalescent phases of COVID-19 were provided by collaborators in the United States, Italy and Spain. The prospective study material was composed of cDNA or gDNA derived from T cells, B-cell-depleted T cells, or PBMCs. The dataset comprised deeply sampled blood TCRbeta repertoires from subjects exposed to, actively infected with, or recovered from COVID-19. The repertoires were released in a freely available public database intended as a resource for research on the immune response to SARS-CoV-2. The samples were drawn from two sources: the first 160 participants of the ongoing ImmuneRACE study, and 950 to 1,500 subjects contributed by 6 global collaborators. Nearly every sample came with metadata listing a de-identified subject ID, COVID-19 status, age in years and sex. HLA class I and class II types, where available, came from metadata supplied by the sample provider rather than from assay-based typing.

Each collaborating institution followed its own protocols to collect whole blood in K2EDTA tubes. For TCRbeta analysis, collaborators shipped samples in one of three forms: frozen whole blood, isolated PBMCs, or DNA extracted from either of those sample types. The immunoSEQ Assay, a bias-controlled multiplex PCR, was used to amplify TCRbeta CDR3 regions from genomic DNA. Concerning the study's data processing: Nucleated cell counts per sample were estimated from amplification of reference gene primers within the assay. To quantify the absolute abundance of each unique TCRbeta CDR3 rearrangement, sequence reads were collapsed and filtered. For each sample, productive Simpson clonality was calculated by taking the square root of Simpson's diversity index across productive rearrangements. TCRdb took over this immuneACCESS table, retaining in-frame rearrangements with V and J assigned. Such tables are incomplete; in checked studies, under half of the missing clones stem from an unresolved V gene, and the remainder is unexplained. That table gives V, J and clone size, and the DNA gave D and trimming. This sample holds approximately 170,000 clones; 85% to 90% were observed only once. 5.5% to 8.5% of the sample is taken by the ten largest.

The CDR3 covers 15 residues, taking in both the cysteine and the phenylalanine. Only the CDR3 DNA is retained, 45 bases long and in frame from the first base. CDR1 and CDR2, per the germline V gene, are SQVTM and ANQGSEA. The V and J ends are trimmed by 4 bases and 8 bases, leaving 23 bases between them. The paper as a whole reports these results and caveats: The amount of clinical and demographic metadata varied by source and participant and was provided uncurated.

Concerning this clone: The antigen this receptor binds is unknown. No much larger clone is present one base from it, and per-base qualities are unavailable.

What was sequenced was peripheral blood. The rearrangement combines TRBV29-1 with TRBJ1-2, and the D gene may be TRBD1, 5 bases matching. This clonotype was obtained from a woman aged 80 or older in a cohort sampled during active or convalescent COVID-19. The CDR3 protein sequence reads: CSVASWAGRVGGYTF. The bases are TGCAGCGTTGCCTCCTGGGCAGGGCGAGTGGGCGGCTACACCTTC.